The TCR beta chain described here comes from a study of beta chain features in type 1 diabetes (dated by TCRdb to 2017 to 2018). Looking at the study overall: No differences in mean age, gender distribution, total cell number or subset yield were found between patients and healthy donors. Regulatory and stem cell-like memory subsets were isolated from only 8 patients and roughly eight healthy donors, whereas naive and central memory subsets came from all 30 or so donors. A total of 100 million to 110 million sorted cells were examined across all samples, and a strong correlation was observed between cell number per subset and RNA yield. The study compared the TCRB repertoires of sorted circulating CD4+ T cell subsets in recently diagnosed type 1 diabetes patients with those in matched healthy donors.

What the work shows at the level of the full study, not this receptor alone: PCR might favor shorter templates, but patient and control samples were amplified and corrected together, so any skew would affect both groups equally. At VDJ recombination sites, type 1 diabetes patients had fewer insertions and more deleted nucleotides, which implies abnormalities in thymic rearrangement. Because cDNA rather than genomic DNA was sequenced, highly expressing activated cells could have been over-represented, although no difference in activation and CD3 levels was found between groups. Only small numbers of individuals were included in the HLA sub-analyses, which left unresolved whether HLA type had any influence on TCRB rearrangement. A moderate but significant shortening of TCRB CDR3 length was observed in type 1 diabetes patients in all four CD4+ subsets. Naive, central memory and regulatory TCRB repertoires appeared to be more alike among patients than among healthy donors.

The entire isolated RNA was reverse transcribed using the High Capacity cDNA Reverse Transcription Kit, and thus expressed TCRB transcripts were sequenced. Deep immunoSEQ sequencing was performed on naive, central memory and regulatory T cell samples, with an average of approximately 4 million total reads per sample. After sorted cells were lysed in RLT buffer, RNA was extracted with DNase-treated RNeasy Micro or Mini kits, with the choice depending on cell number. Each cell subset was processed on its own to prevent cross-contamination, while patient and healthy donor samples were processed together. Using the immunoSEQ multiplex PCR, TCRB sequences were amplified from cDNA into 87-bp fragments spanning the CDR3 region. Sequencing of the amplicons was performed on the Illumina HiSeq platform. As for how the authors treated the data: PCR bias was corrected computationally using synthetic template baselines, and reads within Hamming distance 2 were collapsed, with unmergeable singletons discarded. By aligning reads against IMGT, V, D and J genes, CDR3 length, and insertions or deletions at six rearrangement sites were assigned. Within each subset, clonotype counts were normalized to sorted cell number, after which true diversity and Gini coefficients were computed with the tcR R package. The overlap coefficient, calculated on TCRB nucleotide sequences, was used to measure repertoire sharing. Out-of-frame TCRB sequences from naive cells were analyzed as a proxy for the pre-selection repertoire. TCRdb carries this immuneACCESS record with in-frame sequences only. Its versions omit some clonotypes, under half of them owing to an unresolved V gene in the studies checked, with the rest unexplained. For V, J and clone size, that table is used; D and trimming come from the DNA. Present in this sample are roughly 300,000 clones, 13% to 15% of which were seen just once. More than 0.015% of the sample comes from the top ten.

Via the germline V gene (reference sequence), CDR1 is SEHNR and CDR2 FQNEAQ. The CDR3 numbers 14 residues from cysteine through phenylalanine. CDR3 DNA is the only sequence kept; it has 42 bases, read in frame from the first base. The V and J ends are trimmed by 3 bases and 1 base, leaving 8 bases between them. This clone appeared a few times. Its target antigen remains unknown. Nothing much larger sits one base from this clone, and base qualities are not available. A single peripheral blood draw of around 120 mL on average was collected from each donor into heparinised tubes. A BD FACSAria II was used to sort naive, central memory, regulatory and stem cell-like memory CD4+ T cells with a panel that included CD45RO, CCR7, CD25, CD127, CD95 and CD27. All sorted populations exceeded 95% purity. PBMCs were isolated right away by Lymphoprep density gradient centrifugation and were stained directly, without culture. Samples were stained and sorted in pairs, with one healthy donor and one patient per experiment, so that batch effects were minimized.

The receptor's source is a man younger than 45 with type 1 diabetes. The V and J segments used are TRBV7-9 and TRBJ2-3; matching of 5 bases hints at TRBD1 as the D gene. The source material was naive CD4+ T cells from blood. According to the study, the label for this sample's cell subset or site signals: true naive CD4+ T cells. The nucleotide sequence reads as follows: TGTGCCAGCAGCTTCCTCAGGGGCACAGATACGCAGTATTTT. It encodes CASSFLRGTDTQYF.